This T cell receptor beta chain was obtained from a study of T-cell reconstitution after alpha-beta-depleted transplantation in children. For this clonotype: Its antigen is still unknown.

Study-wide points: The high TCRbeta diversity at day 60 in some patients came from surviving recipient T cells and thymic progenitors. Once a year had passed after transplant, T-cell counts and diversity came mostly from newly produced T cells. Approximately two months post-transplant, alpha-beta T cells reportedly originated from several hundred expanded graft clones.

Unique molecular identifiers were incorporated when the TCRbeta library was constructed. In TCRdb, the PCR reads were re-called with MiXCR into one record per CDR3 protein. Counted here are just over 950,000 distinct CDR3 sequences, roughly 29% occurring once; the ten biggest clones make up 28%. The origin of this receptor is a boy in the first two years of life who had a stem cell transplant for SCID, so the T cells may come from the graft donor. The material sequenced was PBMCs, mostly from graft donor cells, taken 360 days after TCRalphabeta/CD19-depleted stem cell transplant.

For the CDR3, the DNA is TGTGCCAGCAGCTTAGCGAGGCTAGCGAACATTCAGTACTTC. It codes for CASSLARLANIQYF. The chain carries TRBV7-8 and TRBJ2-4; a weak D match, TRBD2 (6 bases). Trimming left V 0 bases short and J 7 bases short, with 10 bases between. CDR1 and CDR2 from the germline V gene are SGHVS and FQNEAQ. The CDR3 is 14 residues long.